Listed here are 9 T cell receptor beta chains from one sample, sequenced in a study of tissue T cells after allogeneic stem cell transplantation. Time point described: mouse harvest day 7 after allogeneic transplant. Each mouse received 10^7 T-cell-depleted marrow cells plus 10^6 splenic CD5+ T cells by tail vein. Sequencing used immunoSEQ multiplex PCR; TCRdb keeps in-frame clones, though not all of them. The data hold about 4,200 clones, with about 56% observed a single time. Material for sequencing was lymph node tissue. These receptor sequences come from a female BALB/c mouse given C57BL/6 T cells with graft-versus-host disease after an allogeneic hematopoietic cell transplant.

With respect to this clone: Gene names denote mouse genes. Sequencing ends 1 residue short of the CDR3 end; the germline J gene provides the rest. This chain joins TRBV13-1 and TRBJ1-3; TRBD1 agrees at 8 bases. With V trimmed by 5 bases and J by 3 bases, 4 bases remained unmatched. The germline V gene has CDR1 NSHNY and CDR2 SYGAGN. This CDR3 is 14 amino acids long. CDR3 protein: CASSTDRVGNTLYF. The covered CDR3 bases are TGTGCCAGCAGCACGGACAGGGTTGGAAATACGCTCTAT.

The table lists this clone with a few counts. The listed genes are named as in mouse. The DNA ends 1 residue before the CDR3 does, and the rest of the CDR3 is filled in from the germline J gene. V is TRBV31 and J is TRBJ2-5; TRBD2 aligns across 12 bases. With 8 bases clipped from V and 6 bases from J, the junction kept 12 bases outside the gene matches. There are 15 residues in the CDR3. Germline V gene sequence: CDR1 GKSSPN, CDR2 SITVG. CDR3 DNA (partial): TGTGCCCCCCCACCCGGGACTGGGGGGAGGGACACCCAGTAC. Its protein is CAPPPGTGGRDTQY. Given in full, the CDR3 is CAPPPGTGGRDTQYF.

A word on this clone: Mouse germline and gene names are used. The read terminates 1 residue before the CDR3 end, so the remaining end is supplied by the germline J gene. The chain recombines TRBV26 with TRBJ1-1; a possible D gene is TRBD1 (5 bases). Trimming shortened V by 4 bases and J by 0 bases, and 6 bases separated the two germline ends. This CDR3 region has 13 residues. Germline loops: CDR1 KGHPV, CDR2 FQNQEV (reference sequence). The CDR3: CASSRGANTEVFF. The DNA read from the CDR3 is TGTGCCAGCAGTCGGGGGGCAAACACAGAAGTCTTC.

To note about this clone: Gene names are mouse gene names. From the germline J gene comes the end of the CDR3, since the read stops 1 residue before it. The chain uses TRBV5 and TRBJ2-2; D might be TRBD1 (5 bases). Germline values: CDR1 LGHNA, CDR2 YNLKQL (reference sequence). V lost 4 bases to trimming and J lost 2 bases, with 11 bases between them. The CDR3 extends over 15 amino acids. The CDR3 DNA, read in part, is TGTGCCAGCAGCCCCCAGGGAGGGAACACCGGGCAGCTCTAC. This encodes CASSPQGGNTGQLY. The entire CDR3 sequence reads CASSPQGGNTGQLYF.

On this clone itself: Mouse gene names apply. The sequenced fragment ends 1 residue before the CDR3 boundary, so the rest is inferred from the germline J gene. The V call is TRBV26, the J call TRBJ2-4, with D unclear. Between the trimmed V and J ends, which lost 0 bases and 1 base, there was a span of 5 bases. From germline, CDR1 is KGHPV and CDR2 FQNQEV (reference sequence). This CDR3 is built from 14 residues. The DNA read from the CDR3 is TGTGCCAGCAGTCTGTCCCCCGGTCAAAACACCTTGTAC. Translated: CASSLSPGQNTLY. In full, the CDR3 is CASSLSPGQNTLYF.

With regard to this clone: The listed genes are named as in mouse. Read data end 1 residue before the CDR3 end; the end is taken from the germline J gene. This sequence joins TRBV26 and TRBJ2-3; D not resolved. Trimming left V 2 bases short and J 0 bases short, with 6 bases between. This CDR3 contains 14 residues. Germline V lookup: CDR1 KGHPV, CDR2 FQNQEV (reference sequence). The CDR3 sequence is CASSLQLSAETLYF. The part of the CDR3 DNA that was read is TGTGCCAGCAGTCTGCAACTTAGTGCAGAAACGCTGTAT.

Worth noting for this clone: Germline and genes here are mouse. Read coverage stops 1 residue before the CDR3 terminus; the germline J gene supplies the remainder. This chain connects TRBV13-1 to TRBJ2-4; D call uncertain. CDR1 and CDR2 (germline): NSHNY, SYGAGN. This CDR3 has 12 residues. V shed 5 bases and J shed 0 bases, with 4 bases lying between them. The CDR3 region is CASSQSQNTLYF. The CDR3 DNA, read in part, is TGTGCCAGCAGCCAAAGTCAAAACACCTTGTAC.

Details on this clone: The gene symbols are mouse symbols. Read coverage stops 1 residue before the CDR3 terminus; the germline J gene supplies the remainder. The V call is TRBV12-2, the J call TRBJ1-6, with D unresolved. TRBJ1-6 has ORF status, its function being uncertain. Germline assignment: CDR1 SGHLS and CDR2 HYDKME. V dropped 0 bases and J dropped 5 bases, with 4 bases sitting between them. The CDR3 runs 13 residues. The CDR3 bases that were read are TGTGCCAGCTCTCTCGAAAATAATTCGCCCCTCTAC. Translation gives CASSLENNSPLY. The whole CDR3 sequence is CASSLENNSPLYF.

A single count supports this clone. Germline and genes here are mouse. Sequencing ends 1 residue short of the CDR3 end; the germline J gene provides the rest. V is TRBV19 and J is TRBJ1-1; TRBD1 agrees at 10 bases. CDR3 length equals 11 residues. The germline V gene has CDR1 FNHDT and CDR2 SITEND (reference sequence). With V trimmed by 6 bases and J by 10 bases, 3 bases remained unmatched. CDR3 DNA (partial): TGTGCCAGCAACGACAGGGGGCGAGTCTTC. It specifies CASNDRGRVF. The whole CDR3 sequence is CASNDRGRVFF.